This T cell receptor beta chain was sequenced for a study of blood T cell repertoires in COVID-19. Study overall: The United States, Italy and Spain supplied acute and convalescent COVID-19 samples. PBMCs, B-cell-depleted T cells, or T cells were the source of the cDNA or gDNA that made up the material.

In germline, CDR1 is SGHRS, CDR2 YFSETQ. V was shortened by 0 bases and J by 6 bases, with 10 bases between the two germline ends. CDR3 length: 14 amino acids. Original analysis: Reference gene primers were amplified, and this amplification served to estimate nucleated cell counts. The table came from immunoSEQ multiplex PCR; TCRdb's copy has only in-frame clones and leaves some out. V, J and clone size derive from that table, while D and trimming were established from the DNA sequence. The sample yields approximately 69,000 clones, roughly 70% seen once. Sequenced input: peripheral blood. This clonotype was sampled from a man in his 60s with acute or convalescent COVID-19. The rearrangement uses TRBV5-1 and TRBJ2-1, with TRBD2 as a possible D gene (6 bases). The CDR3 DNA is TGCGCCAGCAGCTTGGCTGTGGGACTCAATGAGCAGTTCTTC. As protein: CASSLAVGLNEQFF.